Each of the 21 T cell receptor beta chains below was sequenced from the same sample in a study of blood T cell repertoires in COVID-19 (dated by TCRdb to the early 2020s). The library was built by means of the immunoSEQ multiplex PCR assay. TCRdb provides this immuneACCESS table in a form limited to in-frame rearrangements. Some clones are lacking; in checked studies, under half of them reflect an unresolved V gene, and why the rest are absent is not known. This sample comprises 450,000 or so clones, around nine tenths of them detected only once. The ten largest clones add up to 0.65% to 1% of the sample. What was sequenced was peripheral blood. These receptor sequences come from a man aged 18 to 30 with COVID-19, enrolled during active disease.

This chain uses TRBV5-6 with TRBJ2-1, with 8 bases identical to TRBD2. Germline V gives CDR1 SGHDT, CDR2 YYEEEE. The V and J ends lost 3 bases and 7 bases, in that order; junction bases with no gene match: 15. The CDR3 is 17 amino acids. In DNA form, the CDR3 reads TGTGCCAGCAGCTCCCCGGGGTTCACGGGGGGGGTAAATGAGCAGTTCTTC. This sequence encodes CASSSPGFTGGVNEQFF.

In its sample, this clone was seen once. The CDR3 DNA reads TGTGCCAGTAGTATAGGACAGTACATGAACACTGAAGCTTTCTTT. This sequence encodes CASSIGQYMNTEAFF. J is TRBJ1-1 and V is TRBV19; possible D gene TRBD1, 5 bases. Per germline, CDR1 LNHDA and CDR2 SQIVND (reference sequence). This CDR3 spans 15 amino acids. V lost 1 base and J lost 0, with 9 bases in between.

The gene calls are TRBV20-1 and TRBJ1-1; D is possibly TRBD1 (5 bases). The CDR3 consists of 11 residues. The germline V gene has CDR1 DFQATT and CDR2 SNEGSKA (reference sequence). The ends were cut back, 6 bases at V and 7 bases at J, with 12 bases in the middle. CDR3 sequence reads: CSASDSFEAFF. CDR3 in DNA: TGCAGTGCGTCTGACAGTTTTGAAGCTTTCTTT.

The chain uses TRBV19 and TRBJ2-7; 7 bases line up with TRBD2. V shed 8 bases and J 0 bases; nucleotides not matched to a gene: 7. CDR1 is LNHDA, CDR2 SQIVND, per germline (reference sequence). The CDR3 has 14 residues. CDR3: CASSPWGGSYEQYF. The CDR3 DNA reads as TGTGCCAGTTCCCCCTGGGGGGGCTCCTACGAGCAGTACTTC.

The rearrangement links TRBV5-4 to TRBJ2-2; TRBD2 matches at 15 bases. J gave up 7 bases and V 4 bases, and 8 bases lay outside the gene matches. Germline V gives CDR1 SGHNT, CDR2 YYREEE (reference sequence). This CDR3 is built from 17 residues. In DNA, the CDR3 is TGTGCCAGCAGCCCCGGACTAGCGGGGGGGCCTGTCGGGGAGCTGTTTTTT. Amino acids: CASSPGLAGGPVGELFF.

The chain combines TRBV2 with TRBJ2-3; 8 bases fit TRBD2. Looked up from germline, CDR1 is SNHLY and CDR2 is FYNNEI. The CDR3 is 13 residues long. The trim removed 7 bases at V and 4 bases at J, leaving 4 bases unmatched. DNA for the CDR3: TGTGCCAGCATGGGACTAGTGGCAGATACGCAGTATTTT. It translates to CASMGLVADTQYF. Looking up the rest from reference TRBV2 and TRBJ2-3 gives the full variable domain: EPEVTQTPSHQVTQMGQEVILRCVPISNHLYFYWYRQILGQKVEFLVSFYNNEISEKSEIFDDQFSVERPDGSNFTLKIRSTKLEDSAMYFCASMGLVADTQYFGPGTRLTVL.

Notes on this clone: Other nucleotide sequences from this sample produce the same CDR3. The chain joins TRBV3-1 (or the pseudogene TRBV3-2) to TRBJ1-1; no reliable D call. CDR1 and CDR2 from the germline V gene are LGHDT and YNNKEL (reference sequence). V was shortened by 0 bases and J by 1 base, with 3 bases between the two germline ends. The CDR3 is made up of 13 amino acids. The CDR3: CASSQDRNTEAFF. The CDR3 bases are TGTGCCAGCAGCCAAGACAGGAACACTGAAGCTTTCTTT.

CDR3 in amino acids: CASSIGRKSGFSNQPQHF. The DNA of the CDR3 is TGTGCCAGTAGTATAGGCCGTAAATCCGGGTTCAGCAATCAGCCCCAGCATTTT. This chain links TRBV19 with TRBJ1-5; D remains unclear. Between the trimmed V and J ends, which lost 1 base and 1 base, there was a span of 17 bases. The CDR3 is made up of 18 amino acids. Germline V gene data show CDR1 as LNHDA and CDR2 as SQIVND (reference sequence).

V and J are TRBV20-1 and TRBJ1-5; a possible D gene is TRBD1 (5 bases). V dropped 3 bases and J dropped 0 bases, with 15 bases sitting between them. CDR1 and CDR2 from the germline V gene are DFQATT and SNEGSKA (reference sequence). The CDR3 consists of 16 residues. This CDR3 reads CSASGRATYSNQPQHF. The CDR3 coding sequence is TGCAGTGCTAGTGGCAGGGCTACTTATAGCAATCAGCCCCAGCATTTT.

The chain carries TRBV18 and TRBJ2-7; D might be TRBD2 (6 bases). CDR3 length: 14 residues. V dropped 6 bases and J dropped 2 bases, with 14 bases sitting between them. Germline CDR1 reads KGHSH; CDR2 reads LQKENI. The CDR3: CASSPGTYPYEQYF. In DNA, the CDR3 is TGTGCCAGCTCGCCAGGGACTTATCCCTACGAGCAGTACTTC.

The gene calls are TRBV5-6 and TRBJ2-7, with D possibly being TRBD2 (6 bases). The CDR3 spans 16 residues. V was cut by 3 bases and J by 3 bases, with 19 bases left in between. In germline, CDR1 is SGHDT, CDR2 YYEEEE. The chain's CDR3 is CASSSTTPRDFYEQYF. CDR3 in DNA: TGTGCCAGCAGCTCGACGACTCCCCGGGACTTCTACGAGCAGTACTTC.

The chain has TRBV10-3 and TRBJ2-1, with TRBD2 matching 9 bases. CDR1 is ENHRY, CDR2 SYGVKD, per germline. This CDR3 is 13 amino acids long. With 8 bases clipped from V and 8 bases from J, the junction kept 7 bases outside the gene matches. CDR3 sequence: CAIRPSGKYEQFF. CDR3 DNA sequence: TGTGCCATCCGTCCTAGCGGGAAATATGAGCAGTTCTTC.

CDR3 nucleotides: TGTGCCAGCAGCCCCGCGGGGGAAAAACTGTTTTTT. It specifies CASSPAGEKLFF. This chain connects TRBV7-2 to TRBJ1-4; D gene unclear. The germline V gene has CDR1 SGHTA and CDR2 FQGNSA. This CDR3 is built from 12 residues. Trimming pared 5 bases from V and 8 bases from J, leaving 9 bases between.

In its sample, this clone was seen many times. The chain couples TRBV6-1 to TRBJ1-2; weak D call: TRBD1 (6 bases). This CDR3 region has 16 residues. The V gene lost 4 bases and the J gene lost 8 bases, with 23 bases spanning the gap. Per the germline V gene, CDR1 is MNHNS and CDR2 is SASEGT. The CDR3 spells CASSVRSVWGREGYTF. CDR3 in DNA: TGTGCCAGCAGTGTTCGATCGGTGTGGGGGCGTGAGGGCTACACCTTC.

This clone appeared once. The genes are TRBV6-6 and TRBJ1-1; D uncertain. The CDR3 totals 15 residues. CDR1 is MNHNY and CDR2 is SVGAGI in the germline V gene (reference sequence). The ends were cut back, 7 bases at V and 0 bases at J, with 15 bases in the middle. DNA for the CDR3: TGTGCCAGCACCCACGGGGAGGTCATGAACACTGAAGCTTTCTTT. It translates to CASTHGEVMNTEAFF.

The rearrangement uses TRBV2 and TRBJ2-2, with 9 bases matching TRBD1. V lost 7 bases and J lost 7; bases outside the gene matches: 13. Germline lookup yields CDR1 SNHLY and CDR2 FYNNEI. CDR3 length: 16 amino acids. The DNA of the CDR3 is TGTGCCAGCAACACTATTAGGGACAGGGAGAACGGGGAGCTGTTTTTT. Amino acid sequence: CASNTIRDRENGELFF.

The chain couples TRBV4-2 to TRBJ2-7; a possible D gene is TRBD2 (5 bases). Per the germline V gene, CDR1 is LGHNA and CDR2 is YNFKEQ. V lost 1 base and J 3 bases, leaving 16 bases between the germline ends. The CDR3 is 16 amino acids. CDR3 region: CASSQAQTSPDYEQYF. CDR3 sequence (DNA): TGTGCCAGCAGCCAAGCTCAAACTAGTCCGGACTACGAGCAGTACTTC.

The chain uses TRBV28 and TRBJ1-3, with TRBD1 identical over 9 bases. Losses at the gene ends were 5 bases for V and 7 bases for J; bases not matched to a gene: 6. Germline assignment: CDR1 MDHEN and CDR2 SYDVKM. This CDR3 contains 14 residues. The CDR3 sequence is CASSPGDRANTIYF. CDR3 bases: TGTGCCAGCAGTCCCGGGGACAGGGCCAACACCATATATTTT.

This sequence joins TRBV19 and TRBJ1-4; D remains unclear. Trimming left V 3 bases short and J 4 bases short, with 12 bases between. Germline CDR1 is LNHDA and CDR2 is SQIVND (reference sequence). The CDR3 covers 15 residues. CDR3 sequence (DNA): TGTGCCAGTAGTATCGCGAGCGGTAGTAATGAAAAACTGTTTTTT. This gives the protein CASSIASGSNEKLFF.

CDR3 protein: CASSLDGGSQETQYF. The DNA of the CDR3 is TGTGCCAGCAGCTTGGATGGCGGATCCCAAGAGACCCAGTACTTC. The chain carries TRBV5-4 and TRBJ2-5; no reliable D call. The CDR3 runs to 15 residues. The V end lost 0 bases, the J end lost 1 base, and 10 bases lay between the germline ends. Germline CDR1 SGHNT, CDR2 YYREEE (reference sequence).

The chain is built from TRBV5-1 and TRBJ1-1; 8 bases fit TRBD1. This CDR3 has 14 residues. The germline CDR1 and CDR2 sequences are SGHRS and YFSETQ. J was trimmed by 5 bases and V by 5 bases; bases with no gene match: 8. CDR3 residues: CASSGGQGRTEAFF. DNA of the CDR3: TGCGCCAGCAGTGGCGGACAGGGCCGAACTGAAGCTTTCTTT.